This TCR beta chain is from a study of T cell responses to AZD1222 COVID-19 vaccine. Here immunoSEQ multiplex PCR was the method, and the copy in TCRdb shows in-frame clones only, minus some. This sample has some 150,000 clones; around nine tenths occur once, and the top ten carry 4.5% to 6.5%. CDR3 length equals 15 residues. Trimming took 5 bases from V and 2 from J; bases not matched to a gene: 6. CDR1 and CDR2 from the germline V gene are MNHEY and SVGAGI. The clonotype originates from an adult in good health. The chain combines TRBV6-5 with TRBJ1-5, with TRBD1 identical over 7 bases. The input for sequencing was peripheral blood, taken on day 0 of AZD1222 vaccination. The CDR3 DNA is TGTGCCAGCAGTAAGCAGGGGGAAGGCAATCAGCCCCAGCATTTT. Protein product: CASSKQGEGNQPQHF.